A single sample is the source of the 24 T cell receptor beta chains below, sequenced in a study of CD8+ T cells in alopecia areata. RNA extraction and reverse transcription yielded cDNA as sequencing template. Method: immunoSEQ multiplex PCR; TCRdb's copy keeps in-frame clones and lacks some. The table has 150,000 or so clones, approximately 48% seen once; the top ten hold roughly a sixth. The specimen comprised CD8+ T cells sorted from blood, sampled at week 0. Receptor source: a human donor with alopecia areata.

The table lists this clone with a few counts. V is TRBV29-1 and J is TRBJ1-2; 11 nucleotides align to TRBD1. The CDR3 contains 15 residues. Losses at the gene ends were 0 bases for V and 5 bases for J; bases not matched to a gene: 5. Germline loops: CDR1 SQVTM, CDR2 ANQGSEA. In DNA form, the CDR3 reads TGCAGCGTTGAAGATATGGACAGGGGGCTATATGGCTACACCTTC. Its translation: CSVEDMDRGLYGYTF.

There are a few counts of this clone. The V gene is TRBV6-4, the J gene TRBJ2-3; 8 bases agree with TRBD2. Germline assignment: CDR1 MRHNA and CDR2 SNTAGT. CDR3 length: 14 amino acids. The ends lost 5 bases at V and 1 base at J; junction bases unmatched: 2. The CDR3: CASSLSGGTDTQYF. The CDR3 DNA reads TGTGCCAGCAGTCTTAGCGGGGGCACAGATACGCAGTATTTT.

The V and J genes are TRBV15 and TRBJ2-5; D is undetermined. The CDR3 covers 15 residues. Germline-derived CDR1 and CDR2 are LNHNV and YYDKDF (reference sequence). Between the trimmed V and J ends, which lost 2 bases and 5 bases, there was a span of 15 bases. DNA for the CDR3: TGTGCCACCAGCAGACGCCGCGTTGGTGCGGAGACCCAGTACTTC. Its protein is CATSRRRVGAETQYF.

Comments on this clone: Different DNA sequences within this sample yield the same CDR3. V usage is TRBV27 and J usage is TRBJ2-7; D is unclear. The CDR3 extends over 13 amino acids. Germline CDR1 MNHEY, CDR2 SMNVEV (reference sequence). The V gene lost 5 bases and the J gene lost 0 bases, with 8 bases spanning the gap. The CDR3 coding sequence is TGTGCCAGCAGTAGCTCTAGCTCCTACGAGCAGTACTTC. This encodes CASSSSSSYEQYF.

This clone was found a few times. V and J are TRBV19 and TRBJ1-5; a possible D gene is TRBD1 (5 bases). The germline V and J ends were trimmed by 5 bases and 3 bases, with 14 bases remaining between them. Germline CDR1 is LNHDA and CDR2 is SQIVND (reference sequence). This CDR3 has 15 amino acids. In nucleotides, the CDR3 is TGTGCCAGTAGTCTCCGGGGGAGGCTCAATCAGCCCCAGCATTTT. This translates into CASSLRGRLNQPQHF. Combining the CDR3 with reference TRBV19 and TRBJ1-5 gives the whole variable domain DGGITQSPKYLFRKEGQNVTLSCEQNLNHDAMYWYRQDPGQGLRLIYYSQIVNDFQKGDIAEGYSVSREKKESFPLTVTSAQKNPTAFYLCASSLRGRLNQPQHFGDGTRLSIL.

The gene calls are TRBV5-6 and TRBJ2-1; D uncertain. The V end was cut by 3 bases, the J end by 3 bases, with 10 bases between. The CDR3 runs to 14 residues. Germline CDR1 SGHDT, CDR2 YYEEEE. CDR3 in amino acids: CASSSLLDYNEQFF. As DNA, the CDR3 is TGTGCCAGCAGCTCCCTCCTCGACTACAATGAGCAGTTCTTC. Filled out from reference TRBV5-6 and TRBJ2-1, the complete variable domain reads DAGVTQSPTHLIKTRGQQVTLRCSPKSGHDTVSWYQQALGQGPQFIFQYYEEEERQRGNFPDRFSGHQFPNYSSELNVNALLLGDSALYLCASSSLLDYNEQFFGPGTRLTVL.

This clone has more than one count but fewer than ten. The chain uses TRBV29-1 and TRBJ2-7; maybe TRBD2 (6 bases). This CDR3 is 12 amino acids long. Germline V CDR1 and CDR2: SQVTM, ANQGSEA. Between the trimmed V and J ends, which lost 7 bases and 2 bases, there was a span of 12 bases. CDR3 bases: TGCAGCGCTGGGACTGAGCCCTACGAGCAGTACTTC. Translated: CSAGTEPYEQYF.

The chain is built from TRBV4-3 and TRBJ1-1, with no clear D. The CDR3 runs 13 residues. Germline values: CDR1 LGHNA, CDR2 YSLEER. V gave up 1 base and J gave up 1 base, with 4 bases separating them. The chain's CDR3 is CASSQGWNTEAFF. CDR3 in DNA: TGCGCCAGCAGCCAAGGATGGAACACTGAAGCTTTCTTT.

The rearrangement uses TRBV27 and TRBJ2-5, with TRBD1 matching over 7 bases. CDR3 size: 15 residues. Germline V CDR1 and CDR2: MNHEY, SMNVEV (reference sequence). V gave up 7 bases and J gave up 6 bases; unmatched junction bases: 14. The CDR3 here is CASKVGPGGEKTQYF. CDR3 coding DNA: TGTGCCAGCAAGGTGGGGCCAGGGGGAGAAAAGACCCAGTACTTC.

The genes are TRBV6-5 and TRBJ1-3; no definite D call. The CDR3 has 11 amino acids. CDR1 MNHEY and CDR2 SVGAGI come from the germline V gene. V shed 5 bases and J shed 4 bases, with 3 bases lying between them. In DNA form, the CDR3 reads TGTGCCAGCAGTACGGGAAACACCATATATTTT. Protein: CASSTGNTIYF.

The chain uses TRBV6-5 and TRBJ2-5, with D perhaps matching TRBD2 (5 bases). Trimming took off 4 bases at V and 2 bases at J, with 11 bases between the two ends. CDR3 length equals 14 residues. CDR1 and CDR2 (germline): MNHEY, SVGAGI. The CDR3 DNA follows: TGTGCCAGCAGTTTTGGGGAGAATCAAGAGACCCAGTACTTC. Translating it yields CASSFGENQETQYF.

V usage is TRBV30 and J usage is TRBJ1-3; 7 bases line up with TRBD1. Germline V gives CDR1 GTSNPN, CDR2 SVGIG (reference sequence). The CDR3 has 14 amino acids. After removal of 4 bases from V and 1 base from J, the junction contained 4 bases not matched to a gene. This CDR3 is CAWIGRGSGNTIYF. DNA for the CDR3: TGTGCCTGGATCGGCAGGGGGTCTGGAAACACCATATATTTT.

The chain links TRBV4-2 to TRBJ2-7; D may be TRBD2 (6 bases). Looked up from germline, CDR1 is LGHNA and CDR2 is YNFKEQ. The CDR3 covers 14 residues. The V end was cut by 4 bases, the J end by 4 bases, with 14 bases between. The CDR3 DNA sequence: TGTGCCAGCAGCCCTGGAGGGGAGGATTACGAGCAGTACTTC. Translating gives CASSPGGEDYEQYF.

This rearrangement joins TRBV27 to TRBJ1-5, with D unclear. The germline V gene has CDR1 MNHEY and CDR2 SMNVEV (reference sequence). The CDR3 length is 14 residues. The germline V and J ends were trimmed by 2 bases and 1 base, with 6 bases remaining between them. As DNA, the CDR3 is TGTGCCAGCAGTTTAGTATCGAGCAATCAGCCCCAGCATTTT. Protein: CASSLVSSNQPQHF.

J is TRBJ2-7 and V is TRBV5-1; D ambiguous. Trimming stripped 1 base from V and 3 bases from J, with 8 bases between. Germline CDR1 SGHRS, CDR2 YFSETQ. The CDR3 is made up of 13 amino acids. CDR3 loop: CASSLRASYEQYF. CDR3 nucleotides: TGCGCCAGCAGCTTGAGGGCTAGCTACGAGCAGTACTTC.

This clone occurred a few times. This chain links TRBV27 with TRBJ2-7; D might be TRBD2 (7 bases). Germline V gives CDR1 MNHEY, CDR2 SMNVEV (reference sequence). Trimming took 2 bases from V and 2 from J, leaving 13 bases between them. The CDR3 sequence is 15 residues long. In DNA form, the CDR3 reads TGTGCCAGCAGTTTAGGGCGGGGGCTCACCTACGAGCAGTACTTC. This gives the protein CASSLGRGLTYEQYF.

This chain joins TRBV6-5 and TRBJ1-2; TRBD1 agrees at 7 bases. Per the germline V gene, CDR1 is MNHEY and CDR2 is SVGAGI. With 5 bases clipped from V and 4 bases from J, the junction kept 10 bases outside the gene matches. This CDR3 comprises 15 residues. The DNA for the CDR3 is TGTGCCAGCAGTCAACAGGGGAGCCGTCTCTATGGCTACACCTTC. Translated: CASSQQGSRLYGYTF.

The CDR3 bases are TGTGCCAGCAGCTTAGCGGGCCCATGGCCCCAGCATTTT. It encodes CASSLAGPWPQHF. The J gene is TRBJ1-5, the V gene TRBV7-8; D unresolved. V dropped 0 bases and J dropped 9 bases, with 9 bases sitting between them. The CDR3 consists of 13 residues. Germline CDR1 and CDR2: SGHVS and FQNEAQ.

The chain links TRBV2 to TRBJ2-3; 10 positions match TRBD2. With V trimmed by 7 bases and J by 5 bases, 9 bases remained unmatched. The CDR3 consists of 15 residues. The germline V gene encodes CDR1 SNHLY and CDR2 FYNNEI. CDR3 nucleotide sequence: TGTGCCAGCATTATAGCGGGGGGTTCCGAAGATACGCAGTATTTT. The encoded protein is CASIIAGGSEDTQYF.

CDR3 region: CASSQSGDEAVHEQYF. CDR3 nucleotide sequence: TGCGCCAGCAGTCAATCGGGTGACGAGGCCGTCCACGAGCAGTACTTC. J is TRBJ2-7 and V is TRBV23-1; D not certain. TRBV23-1 has ORF status, its function being uncertain. The CDR3 sequence is 16 residues long. Trimming took off 0 bases at V and 5 bases at J, with 17 bases between the two ends.

A few counts support this clone. The chain uses TRBV25-1 and TRBJ1-1; D is undetermined. Per the germline V gene, CDR1 is MGHDK and CDR2 is SYGVNS. V lost 8 bases, J lost 1 base, and 8 bases lay in between. CDR3 size: 12 residues. In nucleotides, the CDR3 is TGTGCCAGCGGAACCGAGAACACTGAAGCTTTCTTT. It specifies CASGTENTEAFF.

In its sample, this clone was seen a few times. The rearrangement links TRBV4-1 to TRBJ2-7, with TRBD2 identical over 12 bases. The germline CDR1 and CDR2 sequences are MGHRA and YSYEKL. The CDR3 has 16 amino acids. With 3 bases clipped from V and 1 base from J, the junction kept 4 bases outside the gene matches. The CDR3 DNA follows: TGCGCCAGCAGCCAGGTGACTAGCGGGGGATCCTACGAGCAGTACTTC. Protein product: CASSQVTSGGSYEQYF.

The sample holds many counts of this clone. The chain combines TRBV11-2 with TRBJ1-1, with D tentatively TRBD1 (6 bases). CDR3 size: 14 residues. V was clipped by 5 bases and J by 3 bases, with 13 bases between them. From germline, CDR1 is SGHAT and CDR2 FQNNGV. The CDR3 DNA sequence: TGTGCCAGCAGCCAGGGGTCAGAGGACACTGAAGCTTTCTTT. Amino acid sequence: CASSQGSEDTEAFF.

V gene TRBV4-3 combines with J gene TRBJ2-2; the D gene is possibly TRBD1 (6 bases). The CDR3 consists of 16 residues. From germline, CDR1 is LGHNA and CDR2 YSLEER. The V end was cut by 1 base, the J end by 0 bases, with 9 bases between. CDR3 sequence reads: CASSQGQEANTGELFF. The CDR3, as DNA: TGCGCCAGCAGCCAAGGACAGGAAGCGAACACCGGGGAGCTGTTTTTT.